The next 31 T cell receptor beta chains were all read from a single sample in a study of cytotoxic CD8 clonotypes in ibrutinib-treated CLL. TCRdb's copy holds only in-frame clones and misses some; the assay was immunoSEQ multiplex PCR. This table has approximately 140,000 clones, around 77% appearing once. The sequencing here drew on PBMCs, taken after 12 months of ibrutinib treatment. These receptor sequences come from a human donor with chronic lymphocytic leukemia.

This rearrangement joins TRBV2 to TRBJ2-2; tentative D call: TRBD1 (5 bases). Trimming removed 5 bases from V and 6 bases from J, with 10 bases in between. CDR1 and CDR2 (germline): SNHLY, FYNNEI. The CDR3 runs to 13 residues. CDR3: CASSTRVAGELFF. CDR3 nucleotides: TGTGCCAGCAGTACCAGGGTGGCCGGGGAGCTGTTTTTT.

This clone was seen only a few times. This chain connects TRBV18 to TRBJ2-7, with D perhaps matching TRBD2 (5 bases). Germline CDR1 reads KGHSH; CDR2 reads LQKENI. V lost 0 bases, J lost 6 bases, and 9 bases lay in between. This CDR3 comprises 13 residues. CDR3 protein: CASSPPSGSEQYF. Here the CDR3 DNA reads TGTGCCAGCTCACCACCGTCGGGAAGCGAGCAGTACTTC.

This clone was observed a single time. The chain links TRBV11-3 to TRBJ2-7; 7 nucleotides line up with TRBD2. The germline gives CDR1 SGHNT, CDR2 YENEEA. There are 14 residues in the CDR3. V lost 4 bases and J lost 6; bases outside the gene matches: 9. CDR3 DNA: TGTGCCAGCAGCTACTTGACTAGCAGCCCCGAGCAGTACTTC. Residues: CASSYLTSSPEQYF. Based on the CDR3 plus reference TRBV11-3 and TRBJ2-7, the full variable domain is EAGVVQSPRYKIIEKKQPVAFWCNPISGHNTLYWYLQNLGQGPELLIRYENEEAVDDSQLPKDRFSAERLKGVDSTLKIQPAELGDSAVYLCASSYLTSSPEQYFGPGTRLTVT.

This sequence joins TRBV7-9 and TRBJ2-5; a possible D gene is TRBD2 (6 bases). The CDR3 has 14 residues. Germline V lookup: CDR1 SEHNR, CDR2 FQNEAQ (reference sequence). Trimming left V 1 base short and J 0 bases short, with 6 bases between. CDR3 sequence reads: CASSLGDYQETQYF. CDR3 in DNA: TGTGCCAGCAGCTTAGGGGACTACCAAGAGACCCAGTACTTC.

The chain uses TRBV5-4 and TRBJ1-4, with unresolved D. This CDR3 region has 13 residues. Germline V gene lookup returns CDR1 SGHNT and CDR2 YYREEE (reference sequence). The V and J ends lost 0 bases and 8 bases respectively, with 8 bases between them. CDR3 residues: CASSLDSEEKLFF. CDR3 sequence (DNA): TGTGCCAGCAGCTTGGACAGTGAAGAAAAACTGTTTTTT.

The chain links TRBV5-6 to TRBJ2-5; TRBD2 agrees at 7 bases. Unmatched junction bases numbered 12, after V lost 2 bases and J lost 5 bases. This CDR3 contains 16 residues. The V gene's germline CDR1 is SGHDT and CDR2 YYEEEE. CDR3 in amino acids: CASSLVIAGEGETQYF. The CDR3 DNA follows: TGTGCCAGCAGCTTAGTGATCGCGGGAGAGGGGGAGACCCAGTACTTC.

The V gene is TRBV4-1, the J gene TRBJ2-7, with TRBD1 identical over 11 bases. Unmatched junction bases numbered 6, after V lost 3 bases and J lost 2 bases. Germline CDR1 reads MGHRA; CDR2 reads YSYEKL. The CDR3 has 16 residues. The CDR3 nucleotides are TGCGCCAGCAGCCAGACACCGGGACAGGGGGCCTACGAGCAGTACTTC. Translated, it gives CASSQTPGQGAYEQYF.

V gene TRBV7-3 combines with J gene TRBJ2-3, with 7 bases identical to TRBD2. Unmatched junction bases numbered 7, after V lost 3 bases and J lost 4 bases. The CDR3 runs 15 residues. CDR1 and CDR2 from the germline V gene are SGHTA and FQGTGA. The CDR3 spells CASSLGGRDPDTQYF. In DNA form, the CDR3 reads TGTGCCAGCAGCTTGGGAGGGAGAGACCCAGATACGCAGTATTTT.

The chain uses TRBV13 and TRBJ1-1, with D perhaps TRBD1 (5 bases). Germline V CDR1 and CDR2: PRHDT, FYEKMQ (reference sequence). The CDR3 runs to 15 residues. Trimming took 3 bases from V and 4 from J, leaving 15 bases between them. CDR3 loop: CASSFTSTDSTEAFF. CDR3 DNA sequence: TGTGCCAGCAGCTTCACCTCGACAGACTCCACTGAAGCTTTCTTT. Based on the CDR3 plus reference TRBV13 and TRBJ1-1, the full variable domain is AAGVIQSPRHLIKEKRETATLKCYPIPRHDTVYWYQQGPGQDPQFLISFYEKMQSDKGSIPDRFSAQQFSDYHSELNMSSLELGDSALYFCASSFTSTDSTEAFFGQGTRLTVV.

The chain carries TRBV4-1 and TRBJ2-5; the match to TRBD2 covers 11 bases. V lost 4 bases, J lost 2 bases, and 12 bases stayed unmatched. In germline, CDR1 is MGHRA, CDR2 YSYEKL. The CDR3 sequence is 18 residues long. In DNA form, the CDR3 reads TGCGCCAGCAGCCTAGGATGGGGGACTAGCGGATCACAAGAGACCCAGTACTTC. Residues: CASSLGWGTSGSQETQYF.

This clone was counted a single time. In the same sample, other DNA sequences code for this CDR3. The chain links TRBV28 to TRBJ2-7; the D gene is possibly TRBD2 (6 bases). From germline, CDR1 is MDHEN and CDR2 SYDVKM. The CDR3 totals 13 residues. V was cut by 5 bases and J by 1 base, with 9 bases left in between. The CDR3 spells CASSPGGSYEQYF. The CDR3 DNA is TGTGCCAGCAGTCCTGGGGGGTCCTACGAGCAGTACTTC.

V is TRBV7-3 and J is TRBJ2-1, with 12 bases identical to TRBD2. This CDR3 comprises 16 residues. The ends lost 4 bases at V and 4 bases at J; junction bases unmatched: 5. Germline V gene data show CDR1 as SGHTA and CDR2 as FQGTGA. The CDR3 sequence: CASSSLTSGGYNEQFF. The CDR3, as DNA: TGTGCCAGCAGCTCGTTAACTAGCGGGGGGTACAATGAGCAGTTCTTC.

Only a few counts were recorded for this clone. The V call is TRBV18, the J call TRBJ2-7; 11 nucleotides agree with TRBD2. Per germline, CDR1 KGHSH and CDR2 LQKENI. J gave up 3 bases and V 6 bases, and 4 bases lay outside the gene matches. The CDR3 length is 14 residues. The CDR3 reads CASSQTSGSYEQYF. DNA for the CDR3: TGTGCCAGCTCGCAAACTAGCGGGAGCTACGAGCAGTACTTC.

The chain employs TRBV18 and TRBJ1-5; 8 positions agree with TRBD1. The germline V gene has CDR1 KGHSH and CDR2 LQKENI. The CDR3 is 15 amino acids. J gave up 6 bases and V 6 bases, and 10 bases lay outside the gene matches. Here the CDR3 DNA reads TGTGCCAGCTCCCGCCTTGCAGGGGGCTTTCAGCCCCAGCATTTT. It translates to CASSRLAGGFQPQHF.

The gene calls are TRBV15 and TRBJ2-5, with D possibly TRBD1 on 6 matching bases. Trimming cost V 5 bases and J 4 bases, with 17 bases left between them. The germline gives CDR1 LNHNV, CDR2 YYDKDF (reference sequence). The CDR3 is 15 amino acids. The CDR3, as DNA: TGTGCCACCAGCTCGCAACCGTCAGGGGCAGAGACCCAGTACTTC. Its protein is CATSSQPSGAETQYF.

This clone was observed a handful of times. The chain employs TRBV28 and TRBJ1-4; D possibly corresponds to TRBD1 (6 bases). The V gene's germline CDR1 is MDHEN and CDR2 SYDVKM. The CDR3 runs 14 residues. Trimming shortened V by 9 bases and J by 2 bases, and 13 bases separated the two germline ends. For the CDR3, the DNA is TGTGCCAGTACGGGGGGCCGGACTAATGAAAAACTGTTTTTT. Translation gives CASTGGRTNEKLFF.

The chain combines TRBV5-1 with TRBJ1-1; D might be TRBD1 (5 bases). This CDR3 comprises 16 residues. V lost 0 bases, J lost 0 bases, and 12 bases lay in between. Germline lookup yields CDR1 SGHRS and CDR2 YFSETQ. The CDR3 DNA reads TGCGCCAGCAGCTTGGTTCCGTCAGGGATGAACACTGAAGCTTTCTTT. This gives the protein CASSLVPSGMNTEAFF.

The V call is TRBV28, the J call TRBJ2-7; 8 bases align to TRBD1. Germline V gives CDR1 MDHEN, CDR2 SYDVKM. V trimming: 2 bases; J trimming: 3 bases; junction bases outside the gene matches: 6. The CDR3 covers 15 residues. The CDR3 region is CASSLLWDRSYEQYF. The CDR3, as DNA: TGTGCCAGCAGTTTACTTTGGGACAGGAGCTACGAGCAGTACTTC. The variable domain in full, with the rest retrieved from reference TRBV28 and TRBJ2-7, is DVKVTQSSRYLVKRTGEKVFLECVQDMDHENMFWYRQDPGLGLRLIYFSYDVKMKEKGDIPEGYSVSREKKERFSLILESASTNQTSMYLCASSLLWDRSYEQYFGPGTRLTVT.

The V call is TRBV23-1, the J call TRBJ2-7; possible D gene TRBD1, 6 bases. TRBV23-1 counts as an open reading frame of uncertain function. This CDR3 spans 17 amino acids. Trimming shortened V by 4 bases and J by 4 bases, and 23 bases separated the two germline ends. In nucleotides, the CDR3 is TGCGCCAGCAGTCTCATACCCAGGACAGACTATTATTACGAGCAGTACTTC. Amino acid sequence: CASSLIPRTDYYYEQYF.

The chain has TRBV4-2 and TRBJ1-1; D remains ambiguous. The V gene's germline CDR1 is LGHNA and CDR2 YNFKEQ. With 5 bases removed from V and 2 bases from J, the gap between germline ends came to 12 bases. The CDR3 runs to 14 residues. The chain's CDR3 is CASSNGGINTEAFF. CDR3 bases: TGTGCCAGCAGCAACGGAGGAATAAACACTGAAGCTTTCTTT.

The V gene is TRBV5-1, the J gene TRBJ1-2; D may be TRBD1 (6 bases). The CDR3 is 13 residues long. Germline V CDR1 and CDR2: SGHRS, YFSETQ. V lost 5 bases and J 7 bases, leaving 15 bases between the germline ends. CDR3: CASRFGGAGGYTF. The CDR3 coding sequence is TGCGCCAGCAGATTCGGGGGGGCCGGTGGCTACACCTTC.

CDR3 in DNA: TGCGCCAGCAGTCTCCGGGACACCGGATACGAGCAGTACTTC. This codes for CASSLRDTGYEQYF. The chain recombines TRBV10-1 with TRBJ2-7; TRBD1 might be the D (6 bases). The length of the CDR3 is 14 residues. V lost 5 bases to trimming and J lost 4 bases, with 15 bases between them. Germline loops: CDR1 WNHNN, CDR2 SYGVQD (reference sequence).

The rearrangement uses TRBV28 and TRBJ2-5, with 11 positions matching TRBD1. Germline loops: CDR1 MDHEN, CDR2 SYDVKM. The V gene end was trimmed by 6 bases and the J gene end by 4 bases; junction bases not matched to a gene: 4. The CDR3 loop spans 14 amino acids. For the CDR3, the DNA is TGTGCCAGCAGCAAGGACAGGGGGCGAGAGACCCAGTACTTC. It yields the protein CASSKDRGRETQYF.

V gene TRBV7-8 combines with J gene TRBJ2-6, with 7 bases aligning to TRBD1. With 5 bases clipped from V and 4 bases from J, the junction kept 5 bases outside the gene matches. Germline V lookup: CDR1 SGHVS, CDR2 FQNEAQ. The CDR3 has 15 residues. The CDR3 region is CASSPTGVGANVLTF. CDR3 DNA: TGTGCCAGCAGCCCTACAGGGGTCGGGGCCAACGTCCTGACTTTC.

There are many counts of this clone. For the CDR3, the DNA is TGCGCCAGCAGCGGGCCGGGACAGAACACTGAAGCTTTCTTT. This translates into CASSGPGQNTEAFF. The rearrangement uses TRBV5-1 and TRBJ1-1; D perhaps matches TRBD1 (6 bases). Germline V lookup: CDR1 SGHRS, CDR2 YFSETQ. This CDR3 comprises 14 residues. The V end lost 4 bases, the J end lost 1 base, and 11 bases lay between the germline ends.

The rearrangement uses TRBV5-4 and TRBJ1-6; D is ambiguous. There are 14 residues in the CDR3. Germline CDR1 SGHNT, CDR2 YYREEE (reference sequence). Between the trimmed V and J ends, which lost 9 bases and 0 bases, there was a span of 10 bases. The CDR3 DNA is TGTGCCACCAGGTCGAGCTCCTATAATTCACCCCTCCACTTT. This encodes CATRSSSYNSPLHF.

The chain has TRBV11-3 and TRBJ2-7; 9 positions agree with TRBD2. The V gene's germline CDR1 is SGHNT and CDR2 YENEEA. The CDR3 has 17 amino acids. V was clipped by 1 base and J by 0 bases; unmatched bases: 7. CDR3 nucleotide sequence: TGTGCCAGCAGCTTAGGCGTAGCGGGAGTTATCTCCTACGAGCAGTACTTC. As protein: CASSLGVAGVISYEQYF.

This chain joins TRBV5-1 and TRBJ2-3, with TRBD2 matching over 14 bases. The V gene end was trimmed by 4 bases and the J gene end by 5 bases; junction bases not matched to a gene: 6. This CDR3 contains 16 residues. CDR1 is SGHRS, CDR2 YFSETQ, per germline. CDR3 amino acids: CASSGGLAGVRDTQYF. The CDR3 DNA reads as TGCGCCAGCAGCGGGGGACTAGCGGGAGTGAGAGATACGCAGTATTTT.

This chain links TRBV18 with TRBJ1-4; 7 bases align to TRBD1. The J segment lost 4 bases and the V segment lost 3 bases, leaving 2 bases of the junction unmatched. Germline loops: CDR1 KGHSH, CDR2 LQKENI. The CDR3 sequence is 14 residues long. CDR3 amino acids: CASSPRDSNEKLFF. The CDR3 DNA follows: TGTGCCAGCTCACCCCGGGACAGTAATGAAAAACTGTTTTTT. Full variable domain (missing parts from reference TRBV18 and TRBJ1-4): NAGVMQNPRHLVRRRGQEARLRCSPMKGHSHVYWYRQLPEEGLKFMVYLQKENIIDESGMPKERFSAEFPKEGPSILRIQQVVRGDSAAYFCASSPRDSNEKLFFGSGTQLSVL.

This clone was picked up one time. Different DNA sequences within this sample yield the same CDR3. This chain connects TRBV6-5 to TRBJ1-5, with 9 nucleotides matching TRBD1. The CDR3 is 15 amino acids. Germline V gene sequence: CDR1 MNHEY, CDR2 SVGAGI. J gave up 4 bases and V 3 bases, and 4 bases lay outside the gene matches. The CDR3 DNA reads as TGTGCCAGCAGTTATAGTGGGACAGGGAATCAGCCCCAGCATTTT. Its translation: CASSYSGTGNQPQHF.

The chain combines TRBV6-1 with TRBJ2-4; TRBD1 matches at 9 bases. Germline assignment: CDR1 MNHNS and CDR2 SASEGT. CDR3 length: 16 amino acids. The trim removed 5 bases at V and 7 bases at J, leaving 12 bases unmatched. CDR3 loop: CASSQGQGSLSNIQYF. The CDR3 DNA reads as TGTGCCAGCAGTCAAGGACAGGGGAGCCTCTCTAACATTCAGTACTTC.